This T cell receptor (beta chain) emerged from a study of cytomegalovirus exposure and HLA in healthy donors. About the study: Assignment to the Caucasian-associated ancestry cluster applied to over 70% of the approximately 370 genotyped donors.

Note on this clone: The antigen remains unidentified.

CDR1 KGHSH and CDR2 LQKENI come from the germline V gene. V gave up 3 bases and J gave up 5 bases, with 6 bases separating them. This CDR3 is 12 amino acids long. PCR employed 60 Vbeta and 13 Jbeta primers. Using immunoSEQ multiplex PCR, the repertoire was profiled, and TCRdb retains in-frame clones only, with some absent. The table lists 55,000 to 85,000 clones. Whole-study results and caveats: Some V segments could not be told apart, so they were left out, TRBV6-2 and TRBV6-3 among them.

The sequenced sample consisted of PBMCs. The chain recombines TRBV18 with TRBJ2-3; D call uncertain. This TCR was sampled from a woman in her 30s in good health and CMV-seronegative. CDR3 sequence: CASSPGLDTQYF. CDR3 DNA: TGTGCCAGCTCACCCGGGTTAGATACGCAGTATTTT.